This record looks at one T cell receptor (beta chain) sequence and its context. Its target is not known. The V gene's germline CDR1 is LNHNV and CDR2 YYDKDF (reference sequence). The V end was cut by 5 bases, the J end by 0 bases, with 15 bases between. The CDR3 has 16 residues. Autoimmune disease history or systemic immunosuppression barred patients. Blood sampling took place at baseline, cycle 4 day 1, and cycle 7 day 1. Assay: immunoSEQ multiplex PCR; the TCRdb copy retains only in-frame clones and omits some. In the table there are tens of thousands of clones, approximately 89% of which are singletons. These data originate in a study of OX40 agonist ivuxolimab in advanced cancers. Study conclusions and caveats: Averaged across samples, CD8+ T cells carried more expanded clones than CD4+ did.

J is TRBJ2-3 and V is TRBV15; perhaps TRBD2 as D (6 bases). The receptor's source is an adult with an advanced solid tumor such as melanoma, head and neck, liver or kidney cancer. Specimen: CD4+ or CD8+ T cells sorted from blood, collected in a trial of the OX40 agonist ivuxolimab. The CDR3 DNA reads as TGTGCCACCAGCCCGACCCCGGGAGTTAGCACAGATACGCAGTATTTT. This sequence encodes CATSPTPGVSTDTQYF.